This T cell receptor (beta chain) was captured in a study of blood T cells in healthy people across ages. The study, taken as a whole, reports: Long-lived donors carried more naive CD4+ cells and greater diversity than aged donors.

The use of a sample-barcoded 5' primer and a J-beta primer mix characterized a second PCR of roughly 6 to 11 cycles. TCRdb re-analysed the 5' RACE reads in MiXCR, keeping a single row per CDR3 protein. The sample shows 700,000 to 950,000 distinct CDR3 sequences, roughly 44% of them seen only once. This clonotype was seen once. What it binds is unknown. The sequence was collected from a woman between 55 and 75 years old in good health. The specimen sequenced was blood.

The CDR3 protein is CASSYQSSYTF. The CDR3 DNA is TGTGCCAGCAGTTACCAGAGCAGCTACACCTTC. The chain is built from TRBV6-2 or TRBV6-3 and TRBJ1-2, with D uncertain. Deletions cut 2 bases from V and 9 bases from J, with 7 bases between. Looked up from germline, CDR1 is MNHEY and CDR2 is SVGEGT. The CDR3 is 11 amino acids.